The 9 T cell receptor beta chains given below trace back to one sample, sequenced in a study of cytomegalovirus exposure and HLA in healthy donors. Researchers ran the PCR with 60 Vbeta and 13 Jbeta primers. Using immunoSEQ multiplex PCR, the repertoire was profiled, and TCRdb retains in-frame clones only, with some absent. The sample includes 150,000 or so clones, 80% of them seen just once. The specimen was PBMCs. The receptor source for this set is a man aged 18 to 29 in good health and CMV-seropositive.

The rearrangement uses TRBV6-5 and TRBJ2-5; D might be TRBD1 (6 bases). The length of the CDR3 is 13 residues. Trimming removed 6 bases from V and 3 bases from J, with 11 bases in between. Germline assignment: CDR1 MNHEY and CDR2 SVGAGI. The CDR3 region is CASRGTGKETQYF. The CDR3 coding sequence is TGTGCCAGCAGAGGAACAGGGAAAGAGACCCAGTACTTC.

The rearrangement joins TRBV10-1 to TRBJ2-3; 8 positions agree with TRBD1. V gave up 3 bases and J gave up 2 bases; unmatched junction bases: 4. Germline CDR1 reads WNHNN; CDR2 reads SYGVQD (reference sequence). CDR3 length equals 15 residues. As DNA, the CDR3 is TGCGCCAGCAGTGAAGTGGACAGGGACACAGATACGCAGTATTTT. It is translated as CASSEVDRDTDTQYF.

CDR3 region: CAISDKRGLREQYF. As DNA, the CDR3 is TGTGCCATCAGTGATAAAAGGGGGCTTCGCGAGCAGTACTTC. This chain connects TRBV10-3 to TRBJ2-7, with 7 bases aligning to TRBD1. Germline-derived CDR1 and CDR2 are ENHRY and SYGVKD. This CDR3 region has 14 residues. Germline trimming cut 3 bases from V and 6 bases from J; bases unmatched to any gene: 8.

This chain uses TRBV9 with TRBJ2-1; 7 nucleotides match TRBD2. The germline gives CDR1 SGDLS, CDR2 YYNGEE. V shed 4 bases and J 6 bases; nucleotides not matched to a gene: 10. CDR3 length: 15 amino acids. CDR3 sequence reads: CASSYSGGEGNEQFF. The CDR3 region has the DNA TGTGCCAGCAGCTACAGTGGGGGGGAAGGCAATGAGCAGTTCTTC.

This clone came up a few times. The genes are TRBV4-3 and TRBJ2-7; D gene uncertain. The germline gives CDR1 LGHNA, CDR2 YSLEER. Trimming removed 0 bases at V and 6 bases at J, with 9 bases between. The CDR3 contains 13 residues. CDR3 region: CASSQDGPSEQYF. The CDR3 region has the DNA TGCGCCAGCAGCCAAGATGGCCCCTCCGAGCAGTACTTC.

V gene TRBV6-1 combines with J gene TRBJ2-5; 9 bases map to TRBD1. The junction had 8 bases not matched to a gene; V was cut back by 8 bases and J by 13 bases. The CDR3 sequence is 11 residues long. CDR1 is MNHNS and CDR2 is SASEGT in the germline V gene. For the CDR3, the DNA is TGTGCCAGCGTAACAGGGGGCGCGATGTACTTC. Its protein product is CASVTGGAMYF.

In DNA, the CDR3 is TGTGCCAGCAGGACTGGGTTATTCGGTGAGCAGTTCTTC. This sequence encodes CASRTGLFGEQFF. V is TRBV28 and J is TRBJ2-1; D is unclear. The CDR3 runs to 13 residues. V was clipped by 6 bases and J by 9 bases, with 15 bases between them. Per germline, CDR1 MDHEN and CDR2 SYDVKM.

The CDR3, as DNA: TGTGCCAGCAGCTTACTGACGGAGACTTTCTACGAGCAGTACTTC. It codes for CASSLLTETFYEQYF. The chain carries TRBV11-1 and TRBJ2-7; D call uncertain. This CDR3 has 15 residues. Germline CDR1 and CDR2: SGHAT and FQDESV (reference sequence). Trimming removed 2 bases at V and 3 bases at J, with 14 bases between. The whole variable domain, remainder taken from reference TRBV11-1 and TRBJ2-7, is EAEVAQSPRYKITEKSQAVAFWCDPISGHATLYWYRQILGQGPELLVQFQDESVVDDSQLPKDRFSAERLKGVDSTLKIQPAELGDSAMYLCASSLLTETFYEQYFGPGTRLTVT.

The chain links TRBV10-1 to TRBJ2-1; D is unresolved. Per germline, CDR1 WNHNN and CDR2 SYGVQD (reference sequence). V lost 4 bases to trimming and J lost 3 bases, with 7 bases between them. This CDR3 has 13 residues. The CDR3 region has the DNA TGCGCCAGCAGTGGTGACAACTACAATGAGCAGTTCTTC. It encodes CASSGDNYNEQFF.